The rows below give T cell receptor beta chains drawn from one sample of a study of response to subunit inactivated influenza vaccine. TCRdb redid the calling of the RT-PCR reads with MiXCR, one entry per CDR3 protein. The table lists about 620,000 distinct CDR3 sequences, about 10% of them singletons. The sequencing here drew on PBMCs from blood, taken on the day of vaccination. The source is a man aged 45-65 years who received an inactivated influenza vaccine. CDR3s include the opening cysteine and the closing phenylalanine or tryptophan. Fields, in order: J gene, V gene, clone size, D gene, CDR3 DNA, CDR3 protein. D genes are given only for firm matches. For some rows the clone size is stated as once, few or many, or as a class when expanded; others skip it.

TRBJ2-7 TRBV20-1 few - TGCAGTGCTAGAAAGGACAGCGCTCCCTACGAGCAGTACTTC CSARKDSAPYEQYF
TRBJ2-2 TRBV5-1 - TRBD2 TGCGCCAGCAGCTCCGGACTAGCGCAGACCGGGGAGCTGTTTTTT CASSSGLAQTGELFF
TRBJ1-1 TRBV12-3/TRBV12-4 - - TGTGCCAGCAGTTTATTCCCCACTGAAGCTTTCTTT CASSLFPTEAFF
TRBJ2-7 TRBV4-1 many - TGCGCCAGCAGCCAAGATGAGACAGCGGGCAACCACTACGAGCAGTACTTC CASSQDETAGNHYEQYF
TRBJ2-3 TRBV25-1 - TRBD2 TGTGCCAGCAGTCTACTAGCGACCCCCACAGATACGCAGTATTTT CASSLLATPTDTQYF
TRBJ2-3 TRBV7-2 few TRBD2 TGTGCCAGCAGCTTAGTAGCGGGGACCGCAGATACGCAGTATTTT CASSLVAGTADTQYF
TRBJ2-3 TRBV10-3 - - TGTGCCATCAGTGAAGGCCCTGGGGGGTCCACAGATACGCAGTATTTT CAISEGPGGSTDTQYF
TRBJ2-1 TRBV20-1 few - TGCAGTGCTAGCGGGTACGCGGGGAGCAATGAGCAGTTCTTC CSASGYAGSNEQFF
TRBJ2-7 TRBV3-1 many - TGTGCCAGCAGCCACGGACGGAGCTACGAGCAGTACTTC CASSHGRSYEQYF
TRBJ2-1 TRBV10-3 few - TGTGCCGCCCATCCGACAGGAGGATCGGGTGAGCAGTTCTTC CAAHPTGGSGEQFF
TRBJ2-1 TRBV2 once - TGTGCCAGCAGGACCGCCAGCAGGGGGATAGCGGAGACCCAGTTCTTC CASRTASRGIAETQFF
TRBJ1-2 TRBV3-1 - - TGTGCCAGCAGCCAAGATGGAGGGGTCGGCTACACCTTC CASSQDGGVGYTF
TRBJ2-1 TRBV20-1 - TRBD2 TGCAGTGCTAGTAGGGGACTAGCAGTTGAGCAGTTCTTC CSASRGLAVEQFF
TRBJ2-2 TRBV27 - TRBD2 TGTGCCAGCAGGTTAGCGGGAAGCACCGGGGAGCTGTTTTTT CASRLAGSTGELFF
TRBJ1-2 TRBV19 - - TGTGCCAGTAGTATCATCAGGAGTTGGGGCTACACCTTC CASSIIRSWGYTF
TRBJ2-7 TRBV9 few TRBD2 TGTGCCAGCAGCGATGGGACTAGCGTGTACTTC CASSDGTSVYF
TRBJ2-7 TRBV28 few TRBD1 TGTGCCAGCAGGAGGGGACAGGGAGGGTCCGAGCAGTACTTC CASRRGQGGSEQYF
TRBJ2-7 TRBV5-1 many - TGCGCCAGCAGCTCCCGGGACGGCGAGCAGTACTTC CASSSRDGEQYF
TRBJ1-1 TRBV14 few - TGTGCCAGCAGCTCCACTCGCAGACGGTTGAACACTGAAGCTTTCTTT CASSSTRRRLNTEAFF
TRBJ2-7 TRBV20-1 few TRBD1 TGCAGTGCCCACAGGGGTTTGACGGAGCAGTACTTC CSAHRGLTEQYF
TRBJ2-1 TRBV27 - - TGTGCCAGCAGTTTAGGGCAGCTCCCGAACAATGAGCAGTTCTTC CASSLGQLPNNEQFF
TRBJ2-5 TRBV20-1 - TRBD2 TGCAGGGGATCTAGCGGTCCCAAGACCCAGTACTTC CRGSSGPKTQYF
TRBJ2-5 TRBV20-1 - - TGCAGTGCTAGAGAAGAGGTCAGGGGTGGTACGGAGACCCAGTACTTC CSAREEVRGGTETQYF
TRBJ2-5 TRBV2 - TRBD1 TGTGCCAGCAGTGGCCAGTCAGGGGGCTGGGAGACCCAGTACTTC CASSGQSGGWETQYF
TRBJ2-2 TRBV6-1 - TRBD1 TGTGCCAGCGCCGGGACAGGGGGATTCACCGGGGAGCTGTTTTTT CASAGTGGFTGELFF
TRBJ2-7 TRBV7-9 - TRBD2 TGTGCCAGCAGCATTCGGACTAGCGGCTCTGGATACGAGCAGTACTTC CASSIRTSGSGYEQYF
TRBJ2-1 TRBV6-5 few TRBD2 TGTGCCAGCAGTTACCAGAGGACTAGCGGGAGCTATGAGCAGTTCTTC CASSYQRTSGSYEQFF
TRBJ2-5 TRBV7-9 - - TGTGCCAGCAGCGGAGGGGAAGGGGTTAGGTACCAAGAGACCCAGTACTTC CASSGGEGVRYQETQYF
TRBJ2-3 TRBV7-9 - - TGTGCCAGCAGCGTTCTCCGGGATACGCAGTATTTT CASSVLRDTQYF
TRBJ2-6 TRBV5-6 - - TGTGCCAGCAGCGGCCCCCTCGGGGCCAACGTCCTGACTTTC CASSGPLGANVLTF
TRBJ1-4 TRBV25-1 few - TGTGCCAGCAGTGAAATGACAGGAACGGGCCGGAATGAAAAACTGTTTTTT CASSEMTGTGRNEKLFF
TRBJ2-1 TRBV7-8 many - TGTGCCAGCAGCGGTCCATTCTTC CASSGPFF
TRBJ2-1 TRBV28 many TRBD2 TGTGCCAGCAGTTCCCGCATCTGGGCTAGCGGGTCCTACAATGAGCAGTTCTTC CASSSRIWASGSYNEQFF
TRBJ2-2 TRBV6-5 few - TGTGCCAGCAGTTACGATCGTGGGGTAAAGATCCTCACCGGGGAGCTGTTTTTT CASSYDRGVKILTGELFF
TRBJ2-1 TRBV7-9 - TRBD2 TGTGCCAGCGACCCCGTCCTAGCGGGATCCAATGAGCAGTTCTTC CASDPVLAGSNEQFF
TRBJ2-1 TRBV2 few - TGTGCCAGCAGTGAAGGGAGTTGGCTAGGCAATGAGCAGTTCTTC CASSEGSWLGNEQFF
TRBJ2-2 TRBV6-2/TRBV6-3 few TRBD2 TGTGCCAGCAGTTACGTGACTAGCGAGAACACCGGGGAGCTGTTTTTT CASSYVTSENTGELFF